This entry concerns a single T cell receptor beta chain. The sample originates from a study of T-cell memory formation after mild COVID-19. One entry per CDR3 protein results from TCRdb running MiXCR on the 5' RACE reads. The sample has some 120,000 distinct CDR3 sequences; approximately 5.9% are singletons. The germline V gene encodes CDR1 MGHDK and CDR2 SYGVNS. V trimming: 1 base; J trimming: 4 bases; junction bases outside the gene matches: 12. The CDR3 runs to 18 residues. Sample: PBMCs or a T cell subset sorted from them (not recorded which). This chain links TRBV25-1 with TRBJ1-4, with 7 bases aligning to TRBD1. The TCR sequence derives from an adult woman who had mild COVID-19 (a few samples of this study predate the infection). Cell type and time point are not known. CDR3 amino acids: CASSEFTRDSFFNEKLFF. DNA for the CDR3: TGTGCCAGCAGTGAATTTACCCGGGACAGCTTTTTTAATGAAAAACTGTTTTTT.